This record looks at one T cell receptor beta chain sequence and its context. This sample stems from a study of blood T cell repertoires in COVID-19. Some clones are missing from TCRdb's copy, which holds only in-frame ones; the method was immunoSEQ multiplex PCR. The table shows 150,000 to 200,000 clones, with approximately 89% occurring only once. This CDR3 is built from 14 residues. Germline V gene sequence: CDR1 SGHNT, CDR2 YYREEE (reference sequence). V lost 5 bases, J lost 4 bases, and 15 bases lay in between. The sequenced sample was peripheral blood. V usage is TRBV5-4 and J usage is TRBJ1-1; weak D call: TRBD1 (6 bases). The sequence came from a man aged 65-85 years with acute or convalescent COVID-19. The CDR3: CASRYRVESTEAFF. The DNA of the CDR3 is TGTGCCAGCAGGTACAGGGTAGAATCCACTGAAGCTTTCTTT.